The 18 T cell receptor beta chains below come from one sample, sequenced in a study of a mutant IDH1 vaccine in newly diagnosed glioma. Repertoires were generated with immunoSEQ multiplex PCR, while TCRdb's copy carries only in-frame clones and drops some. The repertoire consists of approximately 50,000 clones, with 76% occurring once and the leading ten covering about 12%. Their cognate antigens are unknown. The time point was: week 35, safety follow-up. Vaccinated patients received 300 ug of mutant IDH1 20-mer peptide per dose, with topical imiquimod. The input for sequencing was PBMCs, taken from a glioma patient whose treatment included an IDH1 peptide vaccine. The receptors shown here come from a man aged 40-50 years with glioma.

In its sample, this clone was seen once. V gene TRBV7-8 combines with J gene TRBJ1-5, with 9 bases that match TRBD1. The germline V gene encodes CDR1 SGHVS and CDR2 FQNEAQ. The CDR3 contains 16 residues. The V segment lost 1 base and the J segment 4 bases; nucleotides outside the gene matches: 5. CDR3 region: CASSLDDRGLNQPQHF. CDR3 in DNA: TGTGCCAGCAGCTTAGACGACAGGGGGTTGAATCAGCCCCAGCATTTT.

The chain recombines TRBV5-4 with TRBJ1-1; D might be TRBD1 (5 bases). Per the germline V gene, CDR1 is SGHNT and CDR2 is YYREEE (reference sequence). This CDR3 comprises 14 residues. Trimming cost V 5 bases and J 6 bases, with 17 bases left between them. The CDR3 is CASSYDRWGPEAFF. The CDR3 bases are TGTGCCAGCAGTTACGACAGATGGGGCCCTGAAGCTTTCTTT.

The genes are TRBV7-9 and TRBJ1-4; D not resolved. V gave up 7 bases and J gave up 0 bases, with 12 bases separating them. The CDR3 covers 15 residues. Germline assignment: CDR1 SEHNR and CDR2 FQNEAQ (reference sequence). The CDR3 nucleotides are TGTGCCAGCACCCGTAGCACAGCAACTAATGAAAAACTGTTTTTT. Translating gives CASTRSTATNEKLFF.

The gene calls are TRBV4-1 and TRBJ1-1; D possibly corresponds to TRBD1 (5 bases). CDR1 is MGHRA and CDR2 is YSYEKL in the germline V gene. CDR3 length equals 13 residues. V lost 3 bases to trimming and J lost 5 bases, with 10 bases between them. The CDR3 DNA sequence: TGCGCCAGCAGCCAGGGGGATGGAACTGAAGCTTTCTTT. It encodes CASSQGDGTEAFF.

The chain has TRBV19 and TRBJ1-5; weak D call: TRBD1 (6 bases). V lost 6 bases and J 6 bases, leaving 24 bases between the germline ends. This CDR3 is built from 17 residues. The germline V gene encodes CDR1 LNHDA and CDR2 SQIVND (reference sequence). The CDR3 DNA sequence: TGTGCCAGTAGCCCCTGGGCGGGGGGCGCTGGGGGTCAGCCCCAGCATTTT. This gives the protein CASSPWAGGAGGQPQHF.

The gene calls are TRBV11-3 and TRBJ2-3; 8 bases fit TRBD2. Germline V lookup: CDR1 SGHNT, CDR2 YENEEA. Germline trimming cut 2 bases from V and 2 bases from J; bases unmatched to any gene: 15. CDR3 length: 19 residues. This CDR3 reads CASSLIRSRRLAITDTQYF. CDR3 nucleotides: TGTGCCAGCAGCTTAATTCGGTCCCGCCGACTAGCGATCACAGATACGCAGTATTTT.

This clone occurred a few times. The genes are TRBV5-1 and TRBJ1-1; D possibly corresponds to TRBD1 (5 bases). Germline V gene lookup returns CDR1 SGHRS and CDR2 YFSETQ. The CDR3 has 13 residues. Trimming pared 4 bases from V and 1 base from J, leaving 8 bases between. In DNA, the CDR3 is TGCGCCAGCAGCGTGGGACCGAACACTGAAGCTTTCTTT. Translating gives CASSVGPNTEAFF.

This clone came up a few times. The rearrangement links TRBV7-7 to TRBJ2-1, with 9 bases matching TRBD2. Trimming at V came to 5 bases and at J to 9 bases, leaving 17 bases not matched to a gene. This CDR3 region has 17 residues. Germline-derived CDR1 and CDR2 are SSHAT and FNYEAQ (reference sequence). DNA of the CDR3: TGTGCCAGCAGCCTCATTCCCGGGACTAGCCCCTCGGCTGAGCAGTTCTTC. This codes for CASSLIPGTSPSAEQFF.

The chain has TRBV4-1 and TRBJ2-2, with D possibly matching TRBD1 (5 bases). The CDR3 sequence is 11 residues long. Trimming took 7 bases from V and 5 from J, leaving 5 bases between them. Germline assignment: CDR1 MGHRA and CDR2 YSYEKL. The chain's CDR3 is CASTGTGELFF. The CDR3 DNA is TGCGCCAGCACAGGGACCGGGGAGCTGTTTTTT.

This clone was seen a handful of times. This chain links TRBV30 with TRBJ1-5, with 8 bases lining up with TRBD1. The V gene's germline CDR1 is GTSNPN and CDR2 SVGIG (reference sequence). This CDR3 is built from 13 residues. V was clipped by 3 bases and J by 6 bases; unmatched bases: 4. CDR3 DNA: TGTGCCTGGAGGGACAGGGCGTCTCAGCCCCAGCATTTT. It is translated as CAWRDRASQPQHF.

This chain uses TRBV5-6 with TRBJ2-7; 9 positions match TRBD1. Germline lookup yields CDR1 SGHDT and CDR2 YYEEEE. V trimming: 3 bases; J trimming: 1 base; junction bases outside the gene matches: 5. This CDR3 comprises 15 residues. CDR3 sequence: CASSSRQGESYEQYV. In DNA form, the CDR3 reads TGTGCCAGCAGCTCCAGACAGGGGGAGTCCTACGAGCAGTACGTC.

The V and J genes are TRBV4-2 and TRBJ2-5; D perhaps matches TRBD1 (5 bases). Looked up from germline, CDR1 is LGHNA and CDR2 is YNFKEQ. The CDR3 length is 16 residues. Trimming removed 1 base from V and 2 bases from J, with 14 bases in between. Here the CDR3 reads CASSQGRVGAQETQYF. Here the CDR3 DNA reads TGTGCCAGCAGCCAAGGTCGCGTTGGGGCTCAAGAGACCCAGTACTTC.

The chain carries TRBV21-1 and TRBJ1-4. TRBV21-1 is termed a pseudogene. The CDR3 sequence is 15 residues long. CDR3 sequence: CASSKARKYNEKLFF. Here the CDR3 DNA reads TGTGCCAGCAGCAAAGCCCGAAAGTATAATGAAAAACTGTTTTTT.

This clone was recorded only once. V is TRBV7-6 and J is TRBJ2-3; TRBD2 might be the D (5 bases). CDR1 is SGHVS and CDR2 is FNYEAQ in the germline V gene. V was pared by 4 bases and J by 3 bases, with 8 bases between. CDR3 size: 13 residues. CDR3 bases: TGTGCCAGCAGCTGGGAGCTGACAGATACGCAGTATTTT. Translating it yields CASSWELTDTQYF.

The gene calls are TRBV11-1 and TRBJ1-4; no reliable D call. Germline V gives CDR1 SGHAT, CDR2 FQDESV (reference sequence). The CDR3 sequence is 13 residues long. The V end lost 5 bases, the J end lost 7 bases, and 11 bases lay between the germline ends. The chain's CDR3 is CASSPNAGEKLFF. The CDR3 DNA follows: TGTGCCAGCAGCCCCAACGCGGGTGAAAAACTGTTTTTT. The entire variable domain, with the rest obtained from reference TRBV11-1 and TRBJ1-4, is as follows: EAEVAQSPRYKITEKSQAVAFWCDPISGHATLYWYRQILGQGPELLVQFQDESVVDDSQLPKDRFSAERLKGVDSTLKIQPAELGDSAMYLCASSPNAGEKLFFGSGTQLSVL.

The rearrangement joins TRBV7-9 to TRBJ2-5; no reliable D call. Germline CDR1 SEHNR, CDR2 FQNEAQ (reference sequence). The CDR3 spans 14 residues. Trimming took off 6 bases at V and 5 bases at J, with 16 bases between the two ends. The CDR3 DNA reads TGTGCCAGCAGGGTCAGTGGTATTTGGGAGACCCAGTACTTC. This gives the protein CASRVSGIWETQYF.

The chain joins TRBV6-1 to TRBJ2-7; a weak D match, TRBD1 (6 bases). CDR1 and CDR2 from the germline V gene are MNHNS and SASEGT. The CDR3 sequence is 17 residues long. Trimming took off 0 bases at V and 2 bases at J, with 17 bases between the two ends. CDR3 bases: TGTGCCAGCAGTGAAGCGCCCAATTGGGACATTCCCTACGAGCAGTACTTC. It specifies CASSEAPNWDIPYEQYF.

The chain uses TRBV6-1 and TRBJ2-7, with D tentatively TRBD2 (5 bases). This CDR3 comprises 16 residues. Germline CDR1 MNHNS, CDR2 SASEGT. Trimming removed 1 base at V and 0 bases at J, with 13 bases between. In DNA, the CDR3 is TGTGCCAGCAGTGAAGTGGGCGGGCTCAGCTCCTACGAGCAGTACGTC. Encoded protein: CASSEVGGLSSYEQYV.